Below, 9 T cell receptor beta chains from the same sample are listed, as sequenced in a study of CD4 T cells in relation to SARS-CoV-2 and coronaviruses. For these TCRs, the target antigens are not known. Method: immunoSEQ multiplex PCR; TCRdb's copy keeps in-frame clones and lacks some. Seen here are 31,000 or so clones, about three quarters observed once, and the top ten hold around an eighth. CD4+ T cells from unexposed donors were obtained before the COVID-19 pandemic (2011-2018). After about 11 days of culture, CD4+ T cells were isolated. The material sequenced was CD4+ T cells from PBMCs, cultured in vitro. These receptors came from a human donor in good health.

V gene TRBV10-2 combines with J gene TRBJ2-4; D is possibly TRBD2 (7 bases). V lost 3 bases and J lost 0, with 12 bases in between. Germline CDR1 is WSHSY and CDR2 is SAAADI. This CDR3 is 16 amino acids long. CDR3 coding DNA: TGCGCCAGCAGTGACCTCGGGGGGCCAGCCAAAAACATTCAGTACTTC. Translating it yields CASSDLGGPAKNIQYF.

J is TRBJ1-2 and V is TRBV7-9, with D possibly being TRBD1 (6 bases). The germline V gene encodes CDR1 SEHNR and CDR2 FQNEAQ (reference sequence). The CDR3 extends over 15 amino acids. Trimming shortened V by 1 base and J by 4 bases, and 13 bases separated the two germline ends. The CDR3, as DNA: TGTGCCAGCAGCTTAGGGGGGGGCGCCGTCTATGGCTACACCTTC. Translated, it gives CASSLGGGAVYGYTF. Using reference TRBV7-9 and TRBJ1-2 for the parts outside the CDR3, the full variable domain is DTGVSQNPRHKITKRGQNVTFRCDPISEHNRLYWYRQTLGQGPEFLTYFQNEAQLEKSRLLSDRFSAERPKGSFSTLEIQRTEQGDSAMYLCASSLGGGAVYGYTFGSGTRLTVV.

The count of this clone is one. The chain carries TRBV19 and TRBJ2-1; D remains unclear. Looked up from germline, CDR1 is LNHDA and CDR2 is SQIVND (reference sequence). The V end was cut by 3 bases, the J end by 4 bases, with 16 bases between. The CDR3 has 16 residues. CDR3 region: CASSIIDGKRYNEQFF. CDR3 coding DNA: TGTGCCAGTAGTATTATCGACGGAAAGAGATACAATGAGCAGTTCTTC.

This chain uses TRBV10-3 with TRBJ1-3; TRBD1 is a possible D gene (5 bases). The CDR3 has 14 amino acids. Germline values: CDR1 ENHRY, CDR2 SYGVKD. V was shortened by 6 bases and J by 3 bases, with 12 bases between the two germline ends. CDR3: CAISTGSFGNTIYF. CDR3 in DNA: TGTGCCATCAGCACAGGATCCTTTGGAAACACCATATATTTT.

DNA for the CDR3: TGTGCCAGCAGCCTCCCGACAGGGGTGGGGGAGCAGTACTTC. This sequence encodes CASSLPTGVGEQYF. The chain couples TRBV5-4 to TRBJ2-7, with 8 bases that match TRBD1. This CDR3 comprises 14 residues. CDR1 SGHNT and CDR2 YYREEE come from the germline V gene (reference sequence). V shed 4 bases, J shed 7 bases, and the junction held 10 bases outside the gene matches.

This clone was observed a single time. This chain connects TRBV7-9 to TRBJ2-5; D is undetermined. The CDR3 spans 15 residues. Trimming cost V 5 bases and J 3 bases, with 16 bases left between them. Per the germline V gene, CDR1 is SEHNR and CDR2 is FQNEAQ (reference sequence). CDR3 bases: TGTGCCAGCAGCCATGCAGGCAGCTTGAAAGAGACCCAGTACTTC. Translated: CASSHAGSLKETQYF.

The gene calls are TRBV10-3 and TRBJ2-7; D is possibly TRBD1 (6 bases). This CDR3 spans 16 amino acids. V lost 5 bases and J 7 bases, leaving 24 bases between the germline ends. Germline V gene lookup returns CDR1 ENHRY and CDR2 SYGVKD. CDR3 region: CAISPPAGTPLLEQYF. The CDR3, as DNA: TGTGCCATCAGTCCCCCAGCCGGGACACCCCTTTTAGAGCAGTACTTC.

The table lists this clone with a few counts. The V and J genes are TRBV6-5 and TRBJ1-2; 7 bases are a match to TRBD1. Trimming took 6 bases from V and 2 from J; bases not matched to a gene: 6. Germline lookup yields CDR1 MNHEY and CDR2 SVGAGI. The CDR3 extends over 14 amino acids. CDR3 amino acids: CASRGDSTNYGYTF. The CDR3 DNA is TGTGCCAGCAGAGGGGACAGCACGAACTATGGCTACACCTTC.

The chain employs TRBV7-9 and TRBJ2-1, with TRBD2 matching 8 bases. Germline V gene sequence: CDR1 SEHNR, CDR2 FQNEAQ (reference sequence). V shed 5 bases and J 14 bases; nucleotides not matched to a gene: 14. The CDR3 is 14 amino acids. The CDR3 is CASSATGLVGQEFF. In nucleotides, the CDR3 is TGTGCCAGCAGCGCAACGGGACTAGTCGGTCAAGAGTTCTTC.